Listed below are T cell receptor beta chains from one sample, sequenced in a study of blood T cell repertoires in COVID-19. Repertoires were generated with immunoSEQ multiplex PCR, while TCRdb's copy carries only in-frame clones and drops some. This table has about 100,000 clones, around four fifths appearing once. The sample was peripheral blood. All receptors come from a man aged 50 to 60 with active or convalescent COVID-19. Each CDR3 is given with its conserved first and last residue. D genes are given only for firm matches. The size entry is marked missing in some rows and otherwise reads once, few, many or a size class.

15,-,-,TRBJ1-5,TRBV11-2,CASSASRGNNQPQHF,TGTGCCAGCAGCGCGTCAAGGGGCAACAATCAGCCCCAGCATTTT
16,-,-,TRBJ2-7,TRBV18,CASSPPTGGRIDEQYF,TGTGCCAGCTCACCACCGACTGGTGGGAGGATTGACGAGCAGTACTTC
17,TRBD2,-,TRBJ2-2,TRBV27,CASTRRVKREWAGELFF,TGTGCCAGCACCCGGCGTGTTAAGCGGGAGTGGGCCGGGGAGCTGTTTTTT
14,TRBD1,-,TRBJ1-1,TRBV10-3,CAISDTGGYTEAFF,TGTGCCATCAGTGATACAGGGGGATACACTGAAGCTTTCTTT
16,TRBD2,-,TRBJ2-1,TRBV6-1,CASSEYASGLIREQFF,TGTGCCAGCAGTGAATATGCTAGCGGTCTTATCCGTGAGCAGTTCTTC
15,TRBD1,-,TRBJ2-6,TRBV24-1,CATGTGGAGANVLTF,TGTGCCACCGGGACAGGGGGGGCTGGGGCCAACGTCCTGACTTTC
12,-,-,TRBJ1-2,TRBV19,CASSGQGRGYTF,TGTGCCAGTAGTGGGCAGGGGCGTGGCTACACCTTC
15,-,-,TRBJ1-1,TRBV6-4,CASSSEGGGNTEAFF,TGTGCCAGCAGCTCGGAGGGAGGCGGGAACACTGAAGCTTTCTTT
15,-,-,TRBJ1-2,TRBV5-1,CASSLADRSNYGYTF,TGCGCCAGCAGCTTGGCGGACAGATCTAACTATGGCTACACCTTC
16,TRBD1,-,TRBJ1-4,TRBV5-1,CASSLGGQGKGEKLFF,TGCGCCAGCAGCTTGGGGGGACAGGGGAAGGGCGAAAAACTGTTTTTT
13,-,-,TRBJ1-2,TRBV19,CASSNGGPYGYTF,TGTGCCAGTAGTAACGGGGGGCCCTATGGCTACACCTTC
16,TRBD2,-,TRBJ2-3,TRBV5-4,CASSLTLAANTDTQYF,TGTGCCAGCAGCTTGACACTAGCGGCGAACACAGATACGCAGTATTTT
13,-,once,TRBJ1-1,TRBV7-3,CASSANRETEAFF,TGTGCCAGCAGCGCCAACCGGGAGACTGAAGCTTTCTTT
16,-,-,TRBJ2-6,TRBV19,CASSIAGRTGANVLTF,TGTGCCAGTAGTATAGCAGGGAGGACTGGGGCCAACGTCCTGACTTTC
14,TRBD1,once,TRBJ2-7,TRBV11-2,CASSLQQGNYEQYF,TGTGCCAGCAGCTTACAACAGGGGAACTACGAGCAGTACTTC
14,-,once,TRBJ1-4,TRBV2,CASNRAGRQEKLFF,TGTGCCAGCAATAGGGCAGGGCGACAGGAAAAACTGTTTTTT
15,-,-,TRBJ1-1,TRBV19,CASKGQTSLNTEAFF,TGTGCCAGTAAGGGGCAAACTAGCCTGAACACTGAAGCTTTCTTT
17,TRBD2,-,TRBJ2-3,TRBV5-1,CASSLVSTSGSADTQYF,TGCGCCAGCAGCTTGGTATCTACTAGCGGGAGTGCAGATACGCAGTATTTT
13,TRBD1,-,TRBJ1-5,TRBV12-3/TRBV12-4,CASSFGTDQPQHF,TGTGCCAGCAGTTTTGGGACAGATCAGCCCCAGCATTTT
16,-,once,TRBJ1-4,TRBV9,CASSVGGGADNEKLFF,TGTGCCAGCAGCGTAGGAGGAGGGGCCGACAATGAAAAACTGTTTTTT
14,TRBD1,-,TRBJ1-5,TRBV19,CASSIMGQGETQHF,TGTGCCAGTAGTATAATGGGACAGGGGGAGACCCAGCATTTT
13,TRBD1,-,TRBJ2-7,TRBV29-1,CSAKDRGDYEQYF,TGCAGCGCCAAAGACAGGGGGGACTACGAGCAGTACTTC
13,TRBD1,-,TRBJ2-3,TRBV7-2,CASSVDRGRRQYF,TGTGCCAGCAGCGTCGACAGGGGAAGAAGGCAGTATTTT
15,-,-,TRBJ2-1,TRBV2,CASSELAYSYNEQFF,TGTGCCAGCAGTGAACTAGCGTACTCCTACAATGAGCAGTTCTTC
15,-,once,TRBJ2-5,TRBV7-8,CASSPVEGGGETQYF,TGTGCCAGCAGCCCCGTTGAGGGAGGGGGGGAGACCCAGTACTTC
17,TRBD2,-,TRBJ2-5,TRBV7-8,CASSFRTSGANQETQYF,TGTGCCAGCAGCTTTAGGACTAGCGGGGCAAACCAAGAGACCCAGTACTTC
15,TRBD2,-,TRBJ2-2,TRBV6-5,CASNPGTSGTGELFF,TGTGCCAGTAATCCTGGGACTAGCGGGACCGGGGAGCTGTTTTTT
13,-,-,TRBJ1-1,TRBV12-3/TRBV12-4,CASSTKSHTEAFF,TGTGCCAGCAGCACCAAGAGCCACACTGAAGCTTTCTTT
13,TRBD1,-,TRBJ2-7,TRBV19,CASSIGTGGEQYF,TGTGCCAGTAGTATAGGGACAGGGGGCGAGCAGTACTTC